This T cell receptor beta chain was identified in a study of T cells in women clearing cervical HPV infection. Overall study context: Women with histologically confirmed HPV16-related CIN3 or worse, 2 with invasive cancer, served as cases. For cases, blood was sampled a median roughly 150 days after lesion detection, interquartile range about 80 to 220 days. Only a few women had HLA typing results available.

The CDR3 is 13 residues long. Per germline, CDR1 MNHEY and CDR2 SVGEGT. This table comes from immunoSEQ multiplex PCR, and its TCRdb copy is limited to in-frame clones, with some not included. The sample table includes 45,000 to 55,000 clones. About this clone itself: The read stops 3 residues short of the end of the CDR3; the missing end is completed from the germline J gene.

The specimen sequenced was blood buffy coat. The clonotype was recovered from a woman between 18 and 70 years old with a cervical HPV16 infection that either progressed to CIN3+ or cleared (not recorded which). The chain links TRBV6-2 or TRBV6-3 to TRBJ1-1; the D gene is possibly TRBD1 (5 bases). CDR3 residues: CASSFSRDQPAFF. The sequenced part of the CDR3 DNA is TGTGCCAGCAGTTTTAGCAGGGATCAACCA.